The 11 T cell receptor beta chains reported below all come from one sample, sequenced in a study of blood T cell repertoires in COVID-19. Produced via immunoSEQ multiplex PCR; TCRdb's table is partial and in-frame only. The sample has around 260,000 clones, about 88% seen once. The specimen sequenced was peripheral blood. All receptors come from a man aged 18 to 29 with active or convalescent COVID-19.

The rearrangement links TRBV4-1 to TRBJ1-4; maybe TRBD1 (5 bases). Germline values: CDR1 MGHRA, CDR2 YSYEKL. CDR3 length: 17 amino acids. With 1 base removed from V and 9 bases from J, the gap between germline ends came to 21 bases. Here the CDR3 DNA reads TGCGCCAGCAGCCAAGGGGGGGGAGACGGCCTTGTTAAAAAACTGTTTTTT. It yields the protein CASSQGGGDGLVKKLFF.

The chain carries TRBV5-5 and TRBJ1-1; no firm D call. The CDR3 spans 14 residues. V was trimmed by 2 bases and J by 1 base, leaving 9 bases between them. Germline V lookup: CDR1 SGHKS, CDR2 YYEKEE (reference sequence). CDR3 in DNA: TGTGCCAGCAGCTTTTACACAGAGAACACTGAAGCTTTCTTT. This codes for CASSFYTENTEAFF.

This clone was picked up one time. The V and J genes are TRBV7-9 and TRBJ2-3, with 10 bases identical to TRBD2. Germline trimming cut 4 bases from V and 2 bases from J; bases unmatched to any gene: 9. In germline, CDR1 is SEHNR, CDR2 FQNEAQ (reference sequence). This CDR3 has 17 residues. CDR3 region: CASSWRVAGGNTDTQYF. The CDR3 coding sequence is TGTGCCAGCAGCTGGAGGGTAGCGGGAGGTAACACAGATACGCAGTATTTT.

This rearrangement joins TRBV24-1 to TRBJ2-3; possible D gene TRBD2, 7 bases. V shed 2 bases and J shed 6 bases, with 17 bases lying between them. CDR1 is KGHDR and CDR2 is SFDVKD in the germline V gene. The CDR3 extends over 16 amino acids. In DNA, the CDR3 is TGTGCCACCAGTGATTCTCAAGGGGGGGTGGGGGATACGCAGTATTTT. This encodes CATSDSQGGVGDTQYF.

The chain recombines TRBV19 with TRBJ2-7; 8 bases agree with TRBD1. The CDR3 runs to 14 residues. Germline V gene data show CDR1 as LNHDA and CDR2 as SQIVND (reference sequence). Trimming at V came to 5 bases and at J to 5 bases, leaving 8 bases not matched to a gene. The chain's CDR3 is CASSLRTGQDEQYF. CDR3 sequence (DNA): TGTGCCAGTAGTCTCCGGACAGGGCAGGACGAGCAGTACTTC.

This clone appeared a few times. The CDR3, as DNA: TGTGCCACCAGTGATCCCTCAGGGGCTCCTGAAGCTTTCTTT. Its translation: CATSDPSGAPEAFF. V gene TRBV24-1 combines with J gene TRBJ1-1, with D perhaps matching TRBD1 (6 bases). This CDR3 spans 14 amino acids. Germline CDR1 reads KGHDR; CDR2 reads SFDVKD. Trimming left V 3 bases short and J 6 bases short, with 13 bases between.

The CDR3 DNA is TGTGCCAGCAGTCTGGGGAGTGTCTCTGGAAACACCATATATTTT. Its translation: CASSLGSVSGNTIYF. This chain links TRBV6-5 with TRBJ1-3, with D hard to call. Between the trimmed V and J ends, which lost 5 bases and 0 bases, there was a span of 11 bases. Germline values: CDR1 MNHEY, CDR2 SVGAGI. The CDR3 has 15 amino acids.

The chain joins TRBV5-3 to TRBJ2-7; TRBD2 aligns across 8 bases. TRBV5-3 is treated as an ORF (open reading frame) with a function not yet certain. Trimming cost V 7 bases and J 5 bases; bases outside gene matches: 11. The CDR3 covers 14 residues. CDR3 sequence: CARVAGRPTHEQYF. CDR3 coding DNA: TGTGCCAGAGTAGCGGGGCGGCCTACTCACGAGCAGTACTTC.

The chain has TRBV6-4 and TRBJ1-4, with D possibly matching TRBD1 (5 bases). Trimming took off 9 bases at V and 8 bases at J, with 7 bases between the two ends. Germline CDR1 and CDR2: MRHNA and SNTAGT. The CDR3 consists of 10 residues. In DNA form, the CDR3 reads TGTGCCAGTCACAGGGAAAAACTGTTTTTT. Its translation: CASHREKLFF.

V and J are TRBV5-4 and TRBJ1-1, with unresolved D. The germline gives CDR1 SGHNT, CDR2 YYREEE (reference sequence). The CDR3 contains 14 residues. Trimming pared 2 bases from V and 1 base from J, leaving 9 bases between. The CDR3 region is CASSFDIQNTEAFF. The CDR3 nucleotides read TGTGCCAGCAGCTTTGACATTCAGAACACTGAAGCTTTCTTT.

The rearrangement joins TRBV10-3 to TRBJ2-1; the match to TRBD1 covers 7 bases. Germline V lookup: CDR1 ENHRY, CDR2 SYGVKD. CDR3 length: 14 residues. With V trimmed by 10 bases and J by 4 bases, 10 bases remained unmatched. Written as DNA, the CDR3 is TGTGCCACAGAGGGGGCGGTAGGGTACAATGAGCAGTTCTTC. Its protein is CATEGAVGYNEQFF.